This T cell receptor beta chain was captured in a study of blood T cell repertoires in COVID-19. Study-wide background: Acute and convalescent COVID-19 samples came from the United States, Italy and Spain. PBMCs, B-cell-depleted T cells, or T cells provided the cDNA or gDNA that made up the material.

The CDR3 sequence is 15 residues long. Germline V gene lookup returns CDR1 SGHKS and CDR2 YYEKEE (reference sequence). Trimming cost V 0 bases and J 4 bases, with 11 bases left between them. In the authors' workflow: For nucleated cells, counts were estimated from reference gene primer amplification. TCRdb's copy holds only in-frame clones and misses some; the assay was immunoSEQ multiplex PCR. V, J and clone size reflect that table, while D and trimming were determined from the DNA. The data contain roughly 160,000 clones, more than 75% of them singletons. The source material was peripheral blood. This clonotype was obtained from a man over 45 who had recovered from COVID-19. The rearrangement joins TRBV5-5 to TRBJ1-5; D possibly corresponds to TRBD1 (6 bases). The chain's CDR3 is CASSLEGVGNQPQHF. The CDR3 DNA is TGTGCCAGCAGCTTGGAGGGGGTGGGGAATCAGCCCCAGCATTTT.